This TCR beta chain originates from a study of blood T cells in healthy people across ages (dated by TCRdb to between 2015 and 2017). Broadly, across the study: In model experiments, template switching captured roughly one uniquely barcoded TCR beta cDNA molecule for every two T cells. The study measured age-related changes in TCR beta repertoire diversity using deep sequencing normalized with unique cDNA molecular identifiers. Four age groups were formed from the donors: young (average 16 years), middle-aged (just under 40), aged (around 68) and long-lived (around 82). Donors of different ages were randomly distributed across sequencing lanes to avoid experimental bias. For two donors (one aged 18 to 29 and one aged 80 or older), the study analyzed two additional independent replicas of 1 million unique cDNA reads from the same blood draw.

Via the germline V gene, CDR1 is SQVTM and CDR2 ANQGSEA. Taken from cysteine to phenylalanine, the CDR3 has 11 residues. Solely the CDR3 DNA is kept, with 33 bases framed from the first base. V is shortened by 1 base, J by 5 bases, and the region joining them spans 6 bases. Study-level results and caveats: Observed TCR beta diversity correlated strongly with the percentage of naive T cells measured by flow cytometry. Compared with the aged group, the long-lived group had more naive CD4+ T cells, fewer expanded clones and increased TCR diversity, a pattern suggesting age selection. Because profiling used bulk unsorted PBMCs, naive and antigen-experienced compartments could not be compared conclusively. Donor CMV infection status was unknown, potentially confounding age-related changes in expanded clonotypes. As age increased, observed TCR beta diversity per million T cells dropped in a roughly linear way, and a significant reduction was already evident by age approximately 40. Estimates of total diversity based on one million sequenced T cells were regarded as lower bounds and as underestimates.

In the case of this clonotype: This clone's antigen is unknown. Possible read error: a much larger clone is one base away.

Library prep was done by 5' RACE. The sequencer listed for this sample is Illumina HiSeq 2500. A second roughly 6 to 11 cycle PCR used a sample-barcoded 5' primer and a J-beta primer mix. Each TCR beta cDNA molecule received a unique molecular identifier from a template-switch 5' adaptor carrying 12 random nucleotides. Each sample yielded at least 3 million CDR3-containing paired-end reads. First-strand cDNA was synthesized from all RNA with the Mint cDNA synthesis kit, primed by a TRBC-specific oligonucleotide. After uracil-DNA glycosylase treatment, a first 18-cycle PCR used universal primers M1SS and BC2_uni_R on all cDNA. In the paper's pipeline: For normalization, 1 million high-quality reads, each with a distinct molecular identifier, were randomly selected from each sample. Instead of being binned into consensus sequences, reads with shared molecular identifiers were discarded. MiTCR, set to a Q25 quality threshold and the strictest error-elimination algorithm, was used for CDR3 identification, clonotype clustering and error correction. A nonparametric unseen species model with Euler transformation was used to estimate lower-bound total TCR beta diversity. The public reads were reprocessed in TCRdb via fastp at Q25 and MiXCR, keeping in-frame beta chains. Every distinct CDR3 protein forms one entry, paired with its most common genes and DNA. The V and J calls shown here were made by TCRdb, not taken from the authors' results. The sample table lists some 1.4 million distinct CDR3 sequences, around two fifths of them with a count of one. The biggest ten clones account for under 8% of the sample.

Systemically healthy Caucasian individuals from Russia, approximately 39 in total and aged roughly 6 to 100 years, were included as donors. Around 9.9 milliliters of peripheral blood were collected from each donor into EDTA-treated Vacutainer tubes. PBMCs were isolated by Ficoll-Paque density-gradient centrifugation, with at least 6 million obtained per sample. Trizol reagent was used to extract total RNA from the PBMCs, yielding at least 6 micrograms per sample. Naive CD45RAhigh/CD27high T cell percentages were measured by flow cytometry on a PBMC aliquot from every donor. The sequenced sample was blood. The chain links TRBV29-1 with TRBJ2-7, with an unclear D gene assignment. The sequence came from a young woman in good health. The bases are TGCAGCGTTGAAGTGGCCGACGAGCAGTACTTC. The translation is CSVEVADEQYF.